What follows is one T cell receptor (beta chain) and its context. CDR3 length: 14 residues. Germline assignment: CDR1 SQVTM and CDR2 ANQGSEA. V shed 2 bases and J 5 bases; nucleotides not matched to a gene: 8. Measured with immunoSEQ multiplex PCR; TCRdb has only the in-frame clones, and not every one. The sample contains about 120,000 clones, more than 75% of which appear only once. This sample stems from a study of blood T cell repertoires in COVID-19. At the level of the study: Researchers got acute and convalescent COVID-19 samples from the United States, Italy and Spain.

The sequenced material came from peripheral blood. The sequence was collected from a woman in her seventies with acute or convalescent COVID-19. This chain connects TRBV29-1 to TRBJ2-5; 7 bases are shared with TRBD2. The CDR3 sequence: CSVEWGGFEETQYF. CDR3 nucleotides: TGCAGCGTTGAATGGGGGGGGTTTGAGGAGACCCAGTACTTC.